The 29 T cell receptor beta chains presented below share a single source sample, sequenced in a study of brain T cells in children with intractable seizures. Time point noted: blood from clinic visit 5 months post-surgery; TSC patient then seizure free. TCRdb's table, derived via immunoSEQ multiplex PCR, lists solely in-frame clones and lacks some. The table includes 340,000 or so clones, roughly 93% detected once. The sequencing here drew on peripheral blood, taken roughly 5 months after surgery. These receptor sequences come from a boy in the first two years of life with tuberous sclerosis and intractable seizures.

Turning to this clone: Other nucleotide sequences from this sample produce the same CDR3. The J gene is TRBJ1-3, the V gene TRBV20-1, with TRBD1 matching 7 bases. Germline CDR1 reads DFQATT; CDR2 reads SNEGSKA (reference sequence). CDR3 length: 11 residues. J gave up 7 bases and V 6 bases, and 3 bases lay outside the gene matches. CDR3: CSARGGNTIYF. The CDR3 bases are TGCAGTGCCAGGGGGGGGAACACCATATATTTT.

V is TRBV5-3 and J is TRBJ2-7; D is ambiguous. TRBV5-3 is given ORF status, its function remaining uncertain. The CDR3 is 16 amino acids. V shed 1 base and J shed 0 bases, with 14 bases lying between them. The CDR3, as DNA: TGTGCCAGAAGCTTGTTGGCTAGTTGTCCCTCCTACGAGCAGTACTTC. It codes for CARSLLASCPSYEQYF.

The rearrangement uses TRBV7-6 and TRBJ1-4; D is uncertain. Trimming shortened V by 2 bases and J by 8 bases, and 12 bases separated the two germline ends. Germline V gene sequence: CDR1 SGHVS, CDR2 FNYEAQ. CDR3 size: 14 residues. CDR3 sequence (DNA): TGTGCCAGCAGCTTACCGGGCAGGAACGAAAAACTGTTTTTT. Amino acid sequence: CASSLPGRNEKLFF.

This clone appeared a single time. The V gene is TRBV7-2, the J gene TRBJ1-5, with D unclear. The CDR3 has 14 amino acids. Germline V gene data show CDR1 as SGHTA and CDR2 as FQGNSA. Trimming took 5 bases from V and 1 from J, leaving 9 bases between them. DNA for the CDR3: TGTGCCAGCAGCCACCACCCAAGCAATCAGCCCCAGCATTTT. It specifies CASSHHPSNQPQHF.

J is TRBJ1-6 and V is TRBV10-3; unclear D gene. The CDR3 covers 15 residues. V lost 0 bases and J 6 bases, leaving 9 bases between the germline ends. Germline CDR1 and CDR2: ENHRY and SYGVKD. CDR3: CAISESLAANSPLHF. CDR3 DNA: TGTGCCATCAGTGAGTCGTTGGCCGCTAATTCACCCCTCCACTTT.

The genes are TRBV25-1 and TRBJ1-1, with 8 bases fitting TRBD1. Germline CDR1 MGHDK, CDR2 SYGVNS. CDR3 length: 14 residues. Trimming took 6 bases from V and 5 from J; bases not matched to a gene: 8. The CDR3, as DNA: TGTGCCAGCAGAGGGTCAGGGGGCACTACTGAAGCTTTCTTT. This sequence encodes CASRGSGGTTEAFF.

The genes are TRBV29-1 and TRBJ1-2; TRBD1 might be the D (5 bases). The CDR3 contains 15 residues. V shed 4 bases and J shed 0 bases, with 15 bases lying between them. Germline-derived CDR1 and CDR2 are SQVTM and ANQGSEA. CDR3: CSVGRGLEANYGYTF. The CDR3 nucleotides are TGCAGCGTTGGAAGGGGATTGGAAGCTAACTATGGCTACACCTTC. The variable domain in full, with the rest retrieved from reference TRBV29-1 and TRBJ1-2, is SAVISQKPSRDICQRGTSLTIQCQVDSQVTMMFWYRQQPGQSLTLIATANQGSEATYESGFVIDKFPISRPNLTFSTLTVSNMSPEDSSIYLCSVGRGLEANYGYTFGSGTRLTVV.

The chain links TRBV5-1 to TRBJ2-1; 8 bases align to TRBD2. This CDR3 has 14 amino acids. V shed 7 bases, J shed 6 bases, and the junction held 9 bases outside the gene matches. Germline loops: CDR1 SGHRS, CDR2 YFSETQ. The CDR3 nucleotides read TGCGCCAGCGGAAGTAGTAGCGGGATCAATGAGCAGTTCTTC. Amino acid sequence: CASGSSSGINEQFF.

V and J are TRBV27 and TRBJ2-1; D may be TRBD1 or TRBD2 (5 bases each). CDR3 length: 13 amino acids. Germline CDR1 is MNHEY and CDR2 is SMNVEV (reference sequence). Here the CDR3 DNA reads TGTGCATCGGGACGGAACTCCTACAATGAGCAGTTCTTC. It codes for CASGRNSYNEQFF.

The chain carries TRBV5-8 and TRBJ1-2; perhaps TRBD1 as D (5 bases). This CDR3 region has 15 residues. Germline CDR1 reads SGHTS; CDR2 reads YDEGEE. This CDR3 is CADTPRDPAVYGYTF. The CDR3 DNA sequence: TGTGCGGATACACCCCGGGACCCGGCGGTCTATGGCTACACCTTC. The whole variable domain, filled in from reference TRBV5-8 and TRBJ1-2, reads EAGVTQSPTHLIKTRGQQATLRCSPISGHTSVYWYQQALGLGLQFLLWYDEGEERNRGNFPPRFSGRQFPNYSSELNVNALELEDSALYLCADTPRDPAVYGYTFGSGTRLTVV.

This clone turned up a few times. The chain employs TRBV6-6 and TRBJ1-6, with 10 nucleotides matching TRBD1. Unmatched junction bases numbered 5, after V lost 6 bases and J lost 9 bases. Germline V gene data show CDR1 as MNHNY and CDR2 as SVGAGI (reference sequence). The CDR3 is 14 amino acids. The CDR3, as DNA: TGTGCCAGCAGCCCCGGGACAGGGGTTTCACCCCTCCACTTT. Its protein is CASSPGTGVSPLHF.

The chain uses TRBV7-6 and TRBJ2-3; the D gene could be TRBD1 or TRBD2 (5 bases each). The V end was cut by 2 bases, the J end by 6 bases, with 15 bases between. Germline V gene lookup returns CDR1 SGHVS and CDR2 FNYEAQ. The CDR3 has 15 residues. This chain's CDR3 is CASSLNSGWGDTQYF. Here the CDR3 DNA reads TGTGCCAGCAGCTTAAATTCGGGATGGGGGGATACGCAGTATTTT.

The V and J genes are TRBV6-5 and TRBJ1-5, with D possibly TRBD1 on 6 matching bases. Deletions cut 4 bases from V and 6 bases from J, with 16 bases between. Germline values: CDR1 MNHEY, CDR2 SVGAGI. The CDR3 spans 15 residues. CDR3 sequence (DNA): TGTGCCAGCAGTTTACAGGGTGTAGTGGGTCAGCCCCAGCATTTT. Protein product: CASSLQGVVGQPQHF.

The rearrangement links TRBV5-1 to TRBJ2-5; D gene unclear. CDR3 length equals 12 residues. Germline lookup yields CDR1 SGHRS and CDR2 YFSETQ. Deletions cut 4 bases from V and 5 bases from J, with 9 bases between. The CDR3 spells CASSTDRETQYF. The CDR3 DNA reads as TGCGCCAGCAGCACGGACCGGGAGACCCAGTACTTC.

The rearrangement links TRBV5-8 to TRBJ2-3; D gene unclear. The CDR3 spans 15 residues. Trimming stripped 2 bases from V and 3 bases from J, with 13 bases between. Germline CDR1 is SGHTS and CDR2 is YDEGEE. As DNA, the CDR3 is TGTGCCAGCAGCTTTCGAGTGCTCCGAACAGATACGCAGTATTTT. This encodes CASSFRVLRTDTQYF.

The chain recombines TRBV30 with TRBJ1-3; the D gene is possibly TRBD1 (5 bases). Trimming took off 3 bases at V and 1 base at J, with 10 bases between the two ends. The CDR3 is made up of 14 amino acids. Germline V gene lookup returns CDR1 GTSNPN and CDR2 SVGIG (reference sequence). CDR3: CAWRKTASGNTIYF. CDR3 DNA: TGTGCCTGGAGGAAGACAGCGTCTGGAAACACCATATATTTT.

This clone was picked up one time. This may arise from a read error, as a much more abundant clone is one base away. This CDR3 is also generated by other DNA sequences in the sample. V gene TRBV2 combines with J gene TRBJ1-1; D not resolved. Trimming took off 6 bases at V and 2 bases at J, with 4 bases between the two ends. From germline, CDR1 is SNHLY and CDR2 FYNNEI. This CDR3 is 11 amino acids long. The CDR3 sequence: CASSVNTEAFF. The CDR3 DNA reads TGTGCCAGCAGCGTTAACACTGAAGCTTTCTTT.

This sequence joins TRBV6-5 and TRBJ2-7; D is unclear. The germline CDR1 and CDR2 sequences are MNHEY and SVGAGI. The CDR3 consists of 14 residues. Trimming left V 5 bases short and J 5 bases short, with 16 bases between. As DNA, the CDR3 is TGTGCCAGCAGTCCTCTAGGCAGGCTCAACGAGCAGTACTTC. It is translated as CASSPLGRLNEQYF.

J is TRBJ2-7 and V is TRBV5-4, with TRBD2 identical over 7 bases. V was clipped by 3 bases and J by 2 bases; unmatched bases: 11. CDR1 is SGHNT, CDR2 YYREEE, per germline (reference sequence). CDR3 length: 16 amino acids. CDR3 loop: CASSSVAGRTAYEQYF. Written as DNA, the CDR3 is TGTGCCAGCAGCTCCGTAGCGGGTCGGACCGCCTACGAGCAGTACTTC.

CDR3 bases: TGTGCCTGGAGTAATGGGGGGAATGAGCAGTTCTTC. Encoded protein: CAWSNGGNEQFF. This chain uses TRBV30 with TRBJ2-1; perhaps TRBD2 as D (6 bases). Trimming shortened V by 2 bases and J by 7 bases, and 9 bases separated the two germline ends. Germline CDR1 GTSNPN, CDR2 SVGIG (reference sequence). The CDR3 is 12 amino acids.

Regarding this clone: Sequence at one end of the junction differs from germline and may be a read error. The rearrangement uses TRBV7-7 and TRBJ2-1, with D perhaps TRBD1 (6 bases). Germline CDR1 reads SSHAT; CDR2 reads FNYEAQ (reference sequence). The CDR3 runs 14 residues. CDR3 in amino acids: CASSLTGNRDEQFF. In nucleotides, the CDR3 is TGTGCTAGCAGCCTGACAGGAAACAGGGATGAGCAGTTCTTC. Complete variable domain (other parts from reference TRBV7-7 and TRBJ2-1): GAGVSQSPRYKVTKRGQDVTLRCDPISSHATLYWYQQALGQGPEFLTYFNYEAQPDKSGLPSDRFSAERPEGSISTLTIQRTEQRDSAMYRCASSLTGNRDEQFFGPGTRLTVL.

The V gene is TRBV13, the J gene TRBJ2-4; D assignment may be TRBD1 or TRBD2 (7 bases each). V shed 5 bases and J shed 7 bases, with 27 bases lying between them. The germline V gene encodes CDR1 PRHDT and CDR2 FYEKMQ (reference sequence). The CDR3 length is 18 residues. Written as DNA, the CDR3 is TGTGCCAGCAGCCCACCCGACAGGGACTATTCCGGAGGTAACATTCAGTACTTC. This sequence encodes CASSPPDRDYSGGNIQYF.

This clone occurred a few times. J is TRBJ1-5 and V is TRBV19; D is perhaps TRBD1 (5 bases). V lost 3 bases, J lost 1 base, and 7 bases lay in between. This CDR3 is built from 14 residues. Germline assignment: CDR1 LNHDA and CDR2 SQIVND (reference sequence). CDR3 nucleotides: TGTGCCAGTAGTATCTGGGGGAGCAATCAGCCCCAGCATTTT. It yields the protein CASSIWGSNQPQHF.

The chain couples TRBV4-2 to TRBJ2-1, with 9 bases identical to TRBD2. Trimming cost V 0 bases and J 3 bases; bases outside gene matches: 6. Per the germline V gene, CDR1 is LGHNA and CDR2 is YNFKEQ. This CDR3 region has 17 residues. The CDR3 sequence: CASSQDLASGNYNEQFF. CDR3 sequence (DNA): TGTGCCAGCAGCCAAGATCTGGCTAGCGGGAACTACAATGAGCAGTTCTTC.

A note on this clone: This sample includes further DNA sequences coding for the same CDR3. This chain connects TRBV2 to TRBJ2-1, with D uncertain. Per the germline V gene, CDR1 is SNHLY and CDR2 is FYNNEI. The V end was cut by 2 bases, the J end by 8 bases, with 1 base between. This CDR3 has 10 residues. The CDR3 DNA is TGTGCCAGCAGTGAATATGAGCAGTTCTTC. Protein product: CASSEYEQFF.

The chain employs TRBV10-2 and TRBJ2-7; the match to TRBD2 covers 9 bases. Germline values: CDR1 WSHSY, CDR2 SAAADI. The ends lost 5 bases at V and 4 bases at J; junction bases unmatched: 3. The CDR3 runs 13 residues. CDR3: CASSPAGGYEQYF. The CDR3 coding sequence is TGCGCCAGCAGTCCCGCGGGAGGGTACGAGCAGTACTTC.

The sample holds a few counts of this clone. This chain links TRBV7-9 with TRBJ2-7, with D perhaps given as TRBD1 or TRBD2 (5 bases each). V dropped 4 bases and J dropped 3 bases, with 22 bases sitting between them. CDR1 SEHNR and CDR2 FQNEAQ come from the germline V gene (reference sequence). The length of the CDR3 is 17 residues. The CDR3 bases are TGTGCCAGCAGCTCCCAGGGACGACGCTTGACCTACTACGAGCAGTACTTC. Amino acid sequence: CASSSQGRRLTYYEQYF.

Regarding this clone: In the same sample, other DNA sequences code for this CDR3. The J gene is TRBJ1-1, the V gene TRBV9; no clear D. The CDR3 length is 12 residues. CDR1 SGDLS and CDR2 YYNGEE come from the germline V gene. Between the trimmed V and J ends, which lost 2 bases and 6 bases, there was a span of 8 bases. CDR3 bases: TGTGCCAGCAGCGTGGTAGGATCTGAAGCTTTCTTT. Translating gives CASSVVGSEAFF.

The genes are TRBV5-1 and TRBJ2-1; D is ambiguous. There are 14 residues in the CDR3. Per the germline V gene, CDR1 is SGHRS and CDR2 is YFSETQ. V dropped 0 bases and J dropped 4 bases, with 8 bases sitting between them. This CDR3 is CASSLELSYNEQFF. CDR3 in DNA: TGCGCCAGCAGCTTGGAACTCTCGTACAATGAGCAGTTCTTC.